Following are 5 T cell receptor beta chains from one sample sequenced in a study of identical twins. One entry per CDR3 protein results from TCRdb running MiXCR on the 5' RACE reads. Of about 690,000 distinct CDR3 sequences listed, roughly 6.2% were seen once; the top ten hold 1.5% to 2%. Specimen: naive T cells sorted from blood. The receptors shown here come from a man aged 18 to 29 in good health.

There are many counts of this clonotype. V usage is TRBV5-1 and J usage is TRBJ1-1; D is perhaps TRBD1 (6 bases). Trimming took off 4 bases at V and 4 bases at J, with 14 bases between the two ends. The CDR3 is made up of 14 amino acids. The germline gives CDR1 SGHRS, CDR2 YFSETQ. The CDR3 coding sequence is TGCGCCAGCAGCCCCGCCCAGGGGTTCACTGAAGCTTTCTTT. This codes for CASSPAQGFTEAFF.

This clonotype was recorded at least ten times. The V call is TRBV29-1, the J call TRBJ2-2, with 7 bases lining up with TRBD2. Germline-derived CDR1 and CDR2 are SQVTM and ANQGSEA. CDR3 length: 13 amino acids. J was trimmed by 0 bases and V by 6 bases; bases with no gene match: 1. Here the CDR3 DNA reads TGCAGCGTCGGACTAGCGAACACCGGGGAGCTGTTTTTT. Its translation: CSVGLANTGELFF.

This clonotype has a count of ten or more. V gene TRBV5-1 combines with J gene TRBJ2-7; D is ambiguous. Germline values: CDR1 SGHRS, CDR2 YFSETQ. Trimming removed 4 bases from V and 6 bases from J, with 14 bases in between. The CDR3 contains 13 residues. The CDR3 DNA reads as TGCGCCAGCAGCCCGGTGGAACAACCCGAGCAGTACTTC. Its translation: CASSPVEQPEQYF.

This clonotype came up a few times. The chain links TRBV6-5 to TRBJ2-2, with D maybe TRBD2 (5 bases). The CDR3 covers 17 residues. The germline CDR1 and CDR2 sequences are MNHEY and SVGAGI. With 0 bases removed from V and 2 bases from J, the gap between germline ends came to 13 bases. The CDR3 DNA reads TGTGCCAGCAGTTACTCGAGGGCGCTAGCTAACACCGGGGAGCTGTTTTTT. Protein product: CASSYSRALANTGELFF.

Ten or more counts support this clonotype. V and J are TRBV10-3 and TRBJ2-2; D unresolved. V was clipped by 0 bases and J by 7 bases, with 9 bases between them. Germline V CDR1 and CDR2: ENHRY, SYGVKD. This CDR3 region has 14 residues. CDR3 protein: CAISESAQRGELFF. CDR3 in DNA: TGTGCCATCAGTGAGTCGGCACAGCGCGGGGAGCTGTTTTTT.